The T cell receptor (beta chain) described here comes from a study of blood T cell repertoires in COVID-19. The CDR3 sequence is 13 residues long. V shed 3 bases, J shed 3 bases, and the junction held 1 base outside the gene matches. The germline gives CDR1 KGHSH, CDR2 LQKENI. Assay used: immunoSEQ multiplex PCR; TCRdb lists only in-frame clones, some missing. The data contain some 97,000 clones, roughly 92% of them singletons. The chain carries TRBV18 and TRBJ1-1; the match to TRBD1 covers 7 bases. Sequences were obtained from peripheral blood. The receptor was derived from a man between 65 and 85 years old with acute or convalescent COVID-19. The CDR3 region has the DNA TGTGCCAGCTCACCTGACAGGGACACTGAAGCTTTCTTT. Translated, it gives CASSPDRDTEAFF. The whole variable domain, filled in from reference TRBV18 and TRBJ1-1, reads NAGVMQNPRHLVRRRGQEARLRCSPMKGHSHVYWYRQLPEEGLKFMVYLQKENIIDESGMPKERFSAEFPKEGPSILRIQQVVRGDSAAYFCASSPDRDTEAFFGQGTRLTVV.